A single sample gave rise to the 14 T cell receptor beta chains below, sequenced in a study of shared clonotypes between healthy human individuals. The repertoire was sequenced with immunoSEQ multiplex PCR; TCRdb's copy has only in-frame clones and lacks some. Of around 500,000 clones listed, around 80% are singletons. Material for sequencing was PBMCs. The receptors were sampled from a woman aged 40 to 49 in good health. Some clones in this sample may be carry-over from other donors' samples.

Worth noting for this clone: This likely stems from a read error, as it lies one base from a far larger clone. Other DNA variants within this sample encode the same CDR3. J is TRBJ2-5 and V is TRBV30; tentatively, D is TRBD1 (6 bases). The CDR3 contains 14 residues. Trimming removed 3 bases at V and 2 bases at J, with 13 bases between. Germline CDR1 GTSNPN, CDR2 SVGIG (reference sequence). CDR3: CAWSRQVRQETQYF. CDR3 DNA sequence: TGTGCCTGGAGCCGACAGGTTCGGCAAGAGACCCAGTACTTC.

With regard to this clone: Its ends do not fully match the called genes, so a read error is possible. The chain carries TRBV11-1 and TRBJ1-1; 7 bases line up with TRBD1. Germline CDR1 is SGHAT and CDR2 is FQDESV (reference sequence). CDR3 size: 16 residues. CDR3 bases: TGTGCCAGCAGCTTAAGGAGTTCGGACAGGCGGGCTGAAGCTCTCTTT. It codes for CASSLRSSDRRAEALF.

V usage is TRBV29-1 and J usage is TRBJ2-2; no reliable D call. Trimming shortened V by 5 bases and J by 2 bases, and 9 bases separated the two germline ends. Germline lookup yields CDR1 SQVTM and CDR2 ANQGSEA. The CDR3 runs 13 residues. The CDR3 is CSVSIRNTGELFF. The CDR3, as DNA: TGCAGCGTTAGTATTCGAAACACCGGGGAGCTGTTTTTT.

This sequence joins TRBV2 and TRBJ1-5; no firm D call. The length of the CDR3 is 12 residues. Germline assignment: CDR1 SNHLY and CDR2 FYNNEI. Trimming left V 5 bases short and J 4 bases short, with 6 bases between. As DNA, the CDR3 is TGTGCCAGCAGTACAGCTAATCAGCCCCAGCATTTT. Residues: CASSTANQPQHF.

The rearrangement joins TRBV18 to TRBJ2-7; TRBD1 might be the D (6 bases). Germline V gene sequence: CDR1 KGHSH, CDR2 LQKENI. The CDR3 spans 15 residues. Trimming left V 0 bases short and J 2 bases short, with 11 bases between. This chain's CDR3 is CASSPPGRGTYEQYF. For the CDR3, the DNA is TGTGCCAGCTCACCACCCGGCAGGGGTACCTACGAGCAGTACTTC.

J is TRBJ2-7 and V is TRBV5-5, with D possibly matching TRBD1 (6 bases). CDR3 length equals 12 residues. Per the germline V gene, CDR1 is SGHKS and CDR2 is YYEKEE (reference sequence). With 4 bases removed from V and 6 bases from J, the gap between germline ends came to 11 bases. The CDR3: CASSQDSGEQYF. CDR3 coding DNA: TGTGCCAGCAGCCAGGACAGCGGCGAGCAGTACTTC.

CDR3 DNA sequence: TGTGCCAGCAGCTTTCAGACGGATAATCAGCCCCAGCATTTT. Translating gives CASSFQTDNQPQHF. The chain is built from TRBV7-9 and TRBJ1-5; no firm D call. CDR1 is SEHNR, CDR2 FQNEAQ, per germline (reference sequence). The CDR3 length is 14 residues. V was pared by 3 bases and J by 4 bases, with 10 bases between.

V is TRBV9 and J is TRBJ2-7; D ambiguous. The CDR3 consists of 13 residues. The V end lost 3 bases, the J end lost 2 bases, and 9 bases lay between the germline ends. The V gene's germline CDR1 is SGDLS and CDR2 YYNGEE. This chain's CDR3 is CASSAGETYEQYF. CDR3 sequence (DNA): TGTGCCAGCAGCGCCGGAGAGACCTACGAGCAGTACTTC.

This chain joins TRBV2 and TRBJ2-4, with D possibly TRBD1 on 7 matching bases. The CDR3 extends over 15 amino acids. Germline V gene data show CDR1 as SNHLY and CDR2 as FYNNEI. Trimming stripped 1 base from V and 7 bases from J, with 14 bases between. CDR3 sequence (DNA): TGTGCCAGCAGTGAAGACAGGGGAGGAGAGAACATTCAGTACTTC. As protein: CASSEDRGGENIQYF. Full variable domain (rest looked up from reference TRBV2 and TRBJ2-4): EPEVTQTPSHQVTQMGQEVILRCVPISNHLYFYWYRQILGQKVEFLVSFYNNEISEKSEIFDDQFSVERPDGSNFTLKIRSTKLEDSAMYFCASSEDRGGENIQYFGAGTRLSVL.

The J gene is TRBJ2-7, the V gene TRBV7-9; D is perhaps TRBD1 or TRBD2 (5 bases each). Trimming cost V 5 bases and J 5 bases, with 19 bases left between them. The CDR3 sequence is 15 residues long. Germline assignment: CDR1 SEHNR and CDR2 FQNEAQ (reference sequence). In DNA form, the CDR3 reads TGTGCCAGCAGCCCAAGGGGACGACAGATCCACGAGCAGTACTTC. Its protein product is CASSPRGRQIHEQYF.

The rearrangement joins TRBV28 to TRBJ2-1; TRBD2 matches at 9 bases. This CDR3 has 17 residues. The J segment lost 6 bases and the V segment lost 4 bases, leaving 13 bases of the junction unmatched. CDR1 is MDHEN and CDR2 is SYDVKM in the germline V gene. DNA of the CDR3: TGTGCCAGCAGTTCAATCGGGATAAGCGGGAGGATCAATGAGCAGTTCTTC. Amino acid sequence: CASSSIGISGRINEQFF.

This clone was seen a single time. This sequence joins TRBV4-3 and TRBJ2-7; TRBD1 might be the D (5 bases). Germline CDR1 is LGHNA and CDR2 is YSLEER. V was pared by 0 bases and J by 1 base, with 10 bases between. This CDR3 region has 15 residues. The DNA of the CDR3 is TGCGCCAGCAGCCAAGAGAAGGGGTGGTCCTACGAGCAGTACTTC. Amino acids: CASSQEKGWSYEQYF.

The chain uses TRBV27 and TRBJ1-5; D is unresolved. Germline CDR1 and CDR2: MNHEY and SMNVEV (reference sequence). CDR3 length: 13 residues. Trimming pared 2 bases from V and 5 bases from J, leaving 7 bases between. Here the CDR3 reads CASSLRGDQPQHF. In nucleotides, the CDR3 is TGTGCCAGCAGTTTACGGGGAGATCAGCCCCAGCATTTT.

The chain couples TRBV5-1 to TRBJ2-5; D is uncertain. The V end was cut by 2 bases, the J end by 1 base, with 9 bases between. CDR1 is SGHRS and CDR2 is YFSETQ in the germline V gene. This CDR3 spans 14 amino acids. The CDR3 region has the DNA TGCGCCAGCAGCTTTTTGGGCAGCCAAGAGACCCAGTACTTC. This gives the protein CASSFLGSQETQYF.